The 6 T cell receptor beta chains listed next were all sequenced from one sample in a study of blood T cell repertoires in COVID-19. Profiled with immunoSEQ multiplex PCR; TCRdb holds only in-frame clones, not every one. Of approximately 130,000 clones listed, less than 90% are singletons. The specimen was PBMCs or T cells enriched from blood (not recorded which). The receptors derive from a man aged 30 to 39 who had recovered from COVID-19.

This rearrangement joins TRBV2 to TRBJ2-5, with 8 bases that match TRBD1. Germline V lookup: CDR1 SNHLY, CDR2 FYNNEI. V dropped 11 bases and J dropped 6; count of bases not matched to a gene: 11. The CDR3 covers 13 residues. In DNA form, the CDR3 reads TGTGCCGTTATACAGGGGGATATAAAGACCCAGTACTTC. Protein product: CAVIQGDIKTQYF.

This CDR3 is CASSQVDTDSPTYEQYV. The CDR3, as DNA: TGTGCCAGCAGCCAAGTAGACACAGACAGCCCAACCTACGAGCAGTACGTC. The gene calls are TRBV4-2 and TRBJ2-7; TRBD1 is a possible D gene (5 bases). V was pared by 1 base and J by 2 bases, with 18 bases between. CDR1 is LGHNA, CDR2 YNFKEQ, per germline. The CDR3 runs 17 residues.

V and J are TRBV6-6 and TRBJ1-1, with D uncertain. V gave up 0 bases and J gave up 6 bases, with 8 bases separating them. Germline assignment: CDR1 MNHNY and CDR2 SVGAGI (reference sequence). The CDR3 has 13 amino acids. CDR3 residues: CASSYSYIAEAFF. The CDR3 coding sequence is TGTGCCAGCAGTTACTCTTATATAGCTGAAGCTTTCTTT.

The chain carries TRBV10-2 and TRBJ2-1; 10 bases agree with TRBD2. Germline lookup yields CDR1 WSHSY and CDR2 SAAADI. This CDR3 spans 18 amino acids. After removal of 0 bases from V and 4 bases from J, the junction contained 9 bases not matched to a gene. CDR3 loop: CASSESALAGGRYNEQFF. The CDR3 nucleotides are TGCGCCAGCAGTGAGTCGGCCTTAGCGGGAGGAAGGTACAATGAGCAGTTCTTC.

The chain links TRBV19 to TRBJ1-1; tentative D call: TRBD1 (6 bases). This CDR3 has 13 residues. The ends were cut back, 6 bases at V and 1 base at J, with 9 bases in the middle. In germline, CDR1 is LNHDA, CDR2 SQIVND (reference sequence). CDR3 residues: CASRWDKNTEAFF. Written as DNA, the CDR3 is TGTGCCAGTAGATGGGACAAGAACACTGAAGCTTTCTTT. The variable domain in full, with the rest retrieved from reference TRBV19 and TRBJ1-1, is DGGITQSPKYLFRKEGQNVTLSCEQNLNHDAMYWYRQDPGQGLRLIYYSQIVNDFQKGDIAEGYSVSREKKESFPLTVTSAQKNPTAFYLCASRWDKNTEAFFGQGTRLTVV.

This chain joins TRBV18 and TRBJ2-7; D uncertain. From germline, CDR1 is KGHSH and CDR2 LQKENI. The CDR3 is made up of 14 amino acids. Trimming took off 2 bases at V and 0 bases at J, with 8 bases between the two ends. In DNA, the CDR3 is TGTGCCAGCTCACCAGAGAGAAACTCCTACGAGCAGTACTTC. This translates into CASSPERNSYEQYF. The variable domain in full, completed from reference TRBV18 and TRBJ2-7, reads NAGVMQNPRHLVRRRGQEARLRCSPMKGHSHVYWYRQLPEEGLKFMVYLQKENIIDESGMPKERFSAEFPKEGPSILRIQQVVRGDSAAYFCASSPERNSYEQYFGPGTRLTVT.